These 28 T cell receptor beta chains originate from one sample sequenced in a study of tumor and adjacent non-tumor tissue in lung cancer. This sample's RNA came from whole unsorted tissue. TCRbeta libraries were built with three rounds of nested PCR, modified from ARM-PCR. TCRdb fed the multiplex PCR reads into MiXCR, producing one record per CDR3 protein. The sample yields 65,000 to 70,000 distinct CDR3 sequences, roughly 60% seen once. The specimen was lung tumor tissue. These TCRs come from a man between 50 and 59 years old with non-small cell lung cancer.

As for this clonotype: Lacking the conserved final phenylalanine or tryptophan, this CDR3 likely reflects a read error. The chain is built from TRBV2 and TRBJ2-5; the D is unclear. Trimming pared 1 base from V and 5 bases from J, leaving 2 bases between. Germline V gene lookup returns CDR1 SNHLY and CDR2 FYNNEI. This CDR3 region has 11 residues. The CDR3: CASSEVETQYL. The CDR3 coding sequence is TGTGCCAGCAGTGAAGTGGAGACCCAGTACCTC.

Concerning this clonotype itself: A much larger clone lies a single base off, so this may be a read error. The genes are TRBV12-3 or TRBV12-4 and TRBJ2-7; D is uncertain. V gave up 6 bases and J gave up 5 bases, with 11 bases separating them. The CDR3 is 12 amino acids. The CDR3 DNA is TGTGCCAGCAGGCGTACATGGAACGAGCAGTACTTC. This translates into CASRRTWNEQYF.

This clonotype has more than one count but fewer than ten. A much larger clone is a single base away; this may be a read error. The genes are TRBV29-1 and TRBJ2-3, with D maybe TRBD1 (5 bases). CDR1 and CDR2 (germline): SQVTM, ANQGSEA. CDR3 length equals 14 residues. The CDR3 DNA reads as TGCAGCGTTAACCCAGGGTTCGGCACATATACGCAGTATTTT. This translates into CSVNPGFGTYTQYF.

This clonotype was found many times. This chain joins TRBV5-6 and TRBJ2-7; the D gene could be TRBD1 or TRBD2 (6 bases each). The CDR3 is 14 amino acids. V was clipped by 3 bases and J by 1 base, with 11 bases between them. Germline lookup yields CDR1 SGHDT and CDR2 YYEEEE. Here the CDR3 DNA reads TGTGCCAGCAGCTGGGGGGACATTTCCTACGAGCAGTACTTC. As protein: CASSWGDISYEQYF. The whole variable domain, filled in from reference TRBV5-6 and TRBJ2-7, reads DAGVTQSPTHLIKTRGQQVTLRCSPKSGHDTVSWYQQALGQGPQFIFQYYEEEERQRGNFPDRFSGHQFPNYSSELNVNALLLGDSALYLCASSWGDISYEQYFGPGTRLTVT.

This clonotype was counted once. The chain links TRBV29-1 to TRBJ1-2; D remains ambiguous. The germline gives CDR1 SQVTM, CDR2 ANQGSEA. The CDR3 spans 12 residues. The V gene lost 3 bases and the J gene lost 8 bases, with 13 bases spanning the gap. In DNA form, the CDR3 reads TGCAGCGTTGATGACAAGGTGGACGGCTACACCTTC. Encoded protein: CSVDDKVDGYTF.

CDR3 region: CASGRTGLAGVELFF. For the CDR3, the DNA is TGTGCCAGCGGAAGGACTGGACTAGCGGGAGTCGAGCTGTTTTTT. The chain combines TRBV28 with TRBJ2-2; 13 bases match TRBD2. V lost 8 bases and J lost 11; bases outside the gene matches: 11. This CDR3 comprises 15 residues. Germline V gene lookup returns CDR1 MDHEN and CDR2 SYDVKM.

This clonotype was picked up many times. This chain connects TRBV20-1 to TRBJ1-5, with D possibly TRBD1 on 5 matching bases. CDR1 and CDR2 from the germline V gene are DFQATT and SNEGSKA (reference sequence). There are 12 residues in the CDR3. CDR3 bases: TGCAGCGGGGGGACCGTGGGTCAGCCCCAGCATTTT. This translates into CSGGTVGQPQHF.

Details on this clonotype: A read error may produce the germline difference seen at one junction end. The chain links TRBV28 to TRBJ2-7, with a possible D match to TRBD1 (6 bases). There are 15 residues in the CDR3. Looked up from germline, CDR1 is MDHEN and CDR2 is SYDVKM. CDR3 sequence reads: CASSLGQGFRYEHYF. CDR3 coding DNA: TGTGCCAGCAGTTTGGGTCAGGGGTTTCGCTACGAGCATTACTTC. Filled out from reference TRBV28 and TRBJ2-7, the complete variable domain reads DVKVTQSSRYLVKRTGEKVFLECVQDMDHENMFWYRQDPGLGLRLIYFSYDVKMKEKGDIPEGYSVSREKKERFSLILESASTNQTSMYLCASSLGQGFRYEHYFGPGTRLTVT.

This clonotype has just one count. V gene TRBV29-1 combines with J gene TRBJ2-3; 10 bases fit TRBD1. The CDR3 is 15 residues long. Germline CDR1 SQVTM, CDR2 ANQGSEA. DNA for the CDR3: TGCGGCGCGACCCACGGGACAGGGGGCACAGATACGCAGTATTTT. It encodes CGATHGTGGTDTQYF.

Concerning this clonotype: The CDR3 end shows no conserved phenylalanine or tryptophan, and so a read error is likely. The rearrangement links TRBV14 to TRBJ1-1; D unresolved. The CDR3 consists of 14 residues. In germline, CDR1 is SGHDN, CDR2 FVKESK. Here the CDR3 DNA reads TGTGCCAGCAGCGAAGAGGCACGGGGCACTGAAGCTTTCTTA. It codes for CASSEEARGTEAFL.

As for this clonotype: This may arise from a read error, as a much more abundant clone is one base away. The V and J genes are TRBV12-3 or TRBV12-4 and TRBJ2-7; 7 bases map to TRBD2. V lost 1 base and J lost 5; bases outside the gene matches: 5. This CDR3 comprises 14 residues. This CDR3 is CASSLGGSADEQYF. CDR3 coding DNA: TGTGCCAGCAGTTTAGGCGGGAGTGCCGACGAGCAGTACTTC.

The sample holds many counts of this clonotype. The rearrangement uses TRBV11-2 and TRBJ2-5; possibly TRBD1 or TRBD2 for D (5 bases each). CDR3 length: 14 residues. The V end was cut by 2 bases, the J end by 5 bases, with 12 bases between. Germline assignment: CDR1 SGHAT and CDR2 FQNNGV. The CDR3 sequence: CASSLSGGLETQYF. CDR3 in DNA: TGTGCCAGCAGCTTATCTGGGGGTTTGGAGACCCAGTACTTC.

This clonotype was detected a few times. Sequence at one end of the junction differs from germline and may be a read error. The rearrangement uses TRBV5-4 and TRBJ2-1, with D uncertain. This CDR3 has 15 residues. The germline V gene encodes CDR1 SGHNT and CDR2 YYREEE (reference sequence). CDR3 sequence: CVSSVGRVSYNEQFF. The CDR3 DNA follows: TGTGTCAGCAGTGTAGGTAGGGTTTCCTACAATGAGCAGTTCTTC.

V gene TRBV24-1 combines with J gene TRBJ2-3; D might be TRBD1 (5 bases). V lost 3 bases, J lost 0 bases, and 9 bases lay in between. The CDR3 has 15 residues. Germline V CDR1 and CDR2: KGHDR, SFDVKD. The CDR3 DNA reads TGTGCCACCAGTGATGCGACAGAGAGCACAGATACGCAGTATTTT. The encoded protein is CATSDATESTDTQYF.

About this clonotype itself: Just one base apart from a much larger clone, this may be a read error. Because the CDR3 is missing its conserved closing phenylalanine or tryptophan, this is likely a read error. The chain is built from TRBV6-5 and TRBJ1-5; D is perhaps TRBD1 (5 bases). The CDR3 totals 13 residues. Trimming stripped 6 bases from V and 3 bases from J, with 9 bases between. CDR1 is MNHEY, CDR2 SVGAGI, per germline. The CDR3 spells CASRRQPNQPQHS. The CDR3 nucleotides are TGTGCCAGCAGAAGACAGCCCAATCAGCCCCAGCATTCT.

With respect to this clonotype: Sequence at one end of the junction differs from germline and may be a read error. The V and J genes are TRBV4-2 and TRBJ2-1, with TRBD1 matching 10 bases. CDR1 and CDR2 (germline): LGHNA, YNFKEQ. This CDR3 region has 17 residues. The CDR3 region is CASSHSLRDRGYIEQLF. The CDR3, as DNA: TGTGCCAGCAGTCACAGCCTCCGGGACAGGGGCTACATTGAGCAGCTCTTC.

This clonotype has a count of ten or more. The V gene is TRBV12-3 or TRBV12-4, the J gene TRBJ2-7, with no clear D. The CDR3 consists of 12 residues. Trimming removed 5 bases from V and 3 bases from J, with 8 bases in between. DNA of the CDR3: TGTGCCAGCAGTCAATACCACTACGAGCAGTACTTC. As protein: CASSQYHYEQYF.

This clonotype was seen at least ten times. The rearrangement links TRBV6-5 to TRBJ1-5; D is perhaps TRBD1 (5 bases). V was clipped by 2 bases and J by 5 bases, with 13 bases between them. Germline-derived CDR1 and CDR2 are MNHEY and SVGAGI. The CDR3 totals 15 residues. CDR3 residues: CASSYTSGQDQPQHF. The CDR3 DNA follows: TGTGCCAGCAGTTACACGTCAGGGCAGGATCAGCCCCAGCATTTT.

This chain uses TRBV28 with TRBJ1-2, with 8 bases identical to TRBD1. Germline lookup yields CDR1 MDHEN and CDR2 SYDVKM. This CDR3 region has 14 residues. Trimming took 7 bases from V and 4 from J; bases not matched to a gene: 8. The CDR3 bases are TGTGCCAGCACCTCCCCGGGACAGGTCTATGGCTACACCTTC. Residues: CASTSPGQVYGYTF.

This clonotype was counted only a few times. V gene TRBV5-5 combines with J gene TRBJ1-1, with a possible D match to TRBD1 (6 bases). Germline V gives CDR1 SGHKS, CDR2 YYEKEE (reference sequence). The CDR3 runs to 15 residues. The V end lost 5 bases, the J end lost 5 bases, and 19 bases lay between the germline ends. CDR3 loop: CASRGKQGLGTEAFF. The CDR3 bases are TGTGCCAGCAGGGGTAAGCAGGGGCTCGGTACTGAAGCTTTCTTT.

This clonotype was detected only a few times. This may be a read error, as it is one base from a much larger clone. The genes are TRBV28 and TRBJ1-2; the match to TRBD1 covers 7 bases. The CDR3 loop spans 13 amino acids. Germline-derived CDR1 and CDR2 are MDHEN and SYDVKM. The CDR3 spells CASSYRGSYGYAF. The DNA of the CDR3 is TGTGCCAGCTCTTACAGGGGTTCCTATGGCTACGCCTTC.

This clonotype came up a few times. Germline and junction disagree at one end, which may indicate a read error. This chain joins TRBV11-1 and TRBJ2-1; D is possibly TRBD1 (5 bases). The CDR3 loop spans 14 amino acids. The germline gives CDR1 SGHAT, CDR2 FQDESV (reference sequence). The CDR3: CASSLERIDSEQFF. CDR3 bases: TGTGCAAGCAGCTTAGAACGGATAGACAGTGAGCAGTTCTTC.

As regards this clonotype: As the CDR3 is not closed by the conserved phenylalanine or tryptophan, this likely results from a read error. Because the CDR3's place on the DNA is in doubt, the DNA is left out and the CDR3 is given as listed by TCRdb. V gene TRBV11-2 combines with J gene TRBJ2-5; the DNA was not compared with TRBD1, the D call given in the table. Per the germline V gene, CDR1 is SGHAT and CDR2 is FQNNGV. Ends included, the CDR3 has 15 residues. CDR3 sequence reads: CASSSAWGVAETQYS.

About this clonotype: The junction departs from germline at one end; a sequencing error may be responsible. The CDR3 region has the DNA TGTGCCAACAGCTTAGTTGAGCGTGAGCAGTTCTTC. Translating it yields CANSLVEREQFF. The V call is TRBV7-9, the J call TRBJ2-1, with D unclear. The CDR3 sequence is 12 residues long. Looked up from germline, CDR1 is SEHNR and CDR2 is FQNEAQ (reference sequence).

This clonotype has ten or more counts. The CDR3 DNA follows: TGCAGCGTCGCAACCGAAACAGGGAGCAATCAGCCCCAGCATTTT. This sequence encodes CSVATETGSNQPQHF. V gene TRBV29-1 combines with J gene TRBJ1-5; TRBD1 might be the D (6 bases). The CDR3 consists of 15 residues. V was clipped by 6 bases and J by 1 base, with 16 bases between them. Germline CDR1 reads SQVTM; CDR2 reads ANQGSEA.

The table lists this clonotype with a few counts. An end of the junction differs from the germline gene, which may be a read error. The V gene is TRBV6-5, the J gene TRBJ1-1, with D possibly being TRBD1 (6 bases). Germline loops: CDR1 MNHEY, CDR2 SVGAGI. The CDR3 covers 12 residues. The CDR3 DNA is TGTGCCAGCAGTTCCACCAGGACAGAAGCTTCCTTT. Its protein product is CASSSTRTEASF.

This clonotype was picked up many times. A junction end diverges from the germline sequence, so it may reflect a read error. This rearrangement joins TRBV29-1 to TRBJ1-1; D perhaps matches TRBD1 (6 bases). The CDR3 extends over 14 amino acids. Germline CDR1 and CDR2: SQVTM and ANQGSEA. The DNA for the CDR3 is TGCAGCGTGGAAGGGGGGCCTAGGGACACTGAAGCTTTCTTT. This gives the protein CSVEGGPRDTEAFF.

As to this clonotype: The junction departs from the called germline gene at one end, perhaps through a read error. The V call is TRBV6-5, the J call TRBJ2-2; D possibly matches TRBD1 or TRBD2 (5 bases each). Germline V gene lookup returns CDR1 MNHEY and CDR2 SVGAGI. The CDR3 has 16 amino acids. CDR3 amino acids: CACSRWDRRGTGELFF. The CDR3 coding sequence is TGTGCCTGCAGTCGATGGGACCGCCGAGGAACCGGAGAGCTGTTTTTT.